This TCR beta chain comes out of a study of cytomegalovirus exposure and HLA in healthy donors. Regarding this clone: Its antigen remains unknown.

The V gene's germline CDR1 is SGHDN and CDR2 FVKESK. The CDR3 loop spans 14 amino acids. The germline V and J ends were trimmed by 2 bases and 6 bases, with 8 bases remaining between them. The study's findings and limits: The study dropped some indistinguishable V segments, TRBV6-2 and TRBV6-3 among them.

It was with 60 Vbeta and 13 Jbeta primers that the PCR ran. Here immunoSEQ multiplex PCR was the method, and the copy in TCRdb shows in-frame clones only, minus some. The ten top clones account for roughly 6.2%, within a sample of 40,000 to 45,000 clones. This TCR came from a man aged 30 to 45 in good health and CMV-seronegative. The sample comprised PBMCs. The chain combines TRBV14 with TRBJ1-6; D gene unclear. The CDR3 nucleotides are TGTGCCAGCAGCCAAAGAGGGTTTAATTCACCCCTCCACTTT. Encoded protein: CASSQRGFNSPLHF.